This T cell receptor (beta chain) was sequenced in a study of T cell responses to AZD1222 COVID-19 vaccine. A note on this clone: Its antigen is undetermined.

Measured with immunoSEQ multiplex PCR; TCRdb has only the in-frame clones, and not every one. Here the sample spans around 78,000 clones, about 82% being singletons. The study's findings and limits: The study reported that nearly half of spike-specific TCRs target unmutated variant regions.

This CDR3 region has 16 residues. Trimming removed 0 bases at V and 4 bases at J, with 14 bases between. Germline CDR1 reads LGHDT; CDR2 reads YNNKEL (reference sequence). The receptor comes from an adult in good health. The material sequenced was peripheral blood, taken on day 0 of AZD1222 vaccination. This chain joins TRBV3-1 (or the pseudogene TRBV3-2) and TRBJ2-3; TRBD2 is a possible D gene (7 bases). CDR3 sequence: CASSQEGGARADTQYF. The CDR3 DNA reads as TGTGCCAGCAGCCAAGAAGGGGGGGCCAGGGCAGATACGCAGTATTTT.